Listed below are T cell receptor beta chains from one sample, sequenced in a study of long-term antiretroviral therapy in people with HIV. Sequencing used immunoSEQ multiplex PCR; TCRdb keeps in-frame clones, though not all of them. Of 25,000 to 30,000 clones detected, about 93% appear once; the ten largest clones hold 4% to 4.5%. Sequencing was performed on unsorted PBMCs, taken 5 to 5.5 years after starting antiretroviral therapy. Receptor source: a woman aged 40 to 49 with HIV. Both conserved end residues are part of each CDR3.

V: TRBV7-8; J: TRBJ2-2; CDR3: CASSPRGGVAGELFF
V: TRBV9; J: TRBJ1-4; CDR3: CASSAGPNEKLFF
V: TRBV5-1; J: TRBJ2-5; CDR3: CASGPRTGETQYF
V: TRBV10-1; J: TRBJ2-1; CDR3: CASSESILAGNEQFF
V: TRBV5-1; J: TRBJ2-7; CDR3: CASRPLDRGPYEQYF
V: TRBV18; J: TRBJ2-1; CDR3: CASSPQLAGPPGEQFF
V: TRBV7-2; J: TRBJ2-1; CDR3: CASSLVSTLYNEQFF
V: TRBV2; J: TRBJ2-3; CDR3: CAVQARLSSTDTQYF
V: TRBV5-1; J: TRBJ2-3; CDR3: CASRDLAGTDTQYF
V: TRBV5-6; J: TRBJ2-7; CDR3: CASSFGQAYEQYF
V: TRBV19; J: TRBJ1-5; CDR3: CASAWDRRGTSNQPQHF
V: TRBV5-8; J: TRBJ1-5; CDR3: CASSPTGVSNQPQHF
V: TRBV5-1; J: TRBJ2-3; CDR3: CASSLVLSSTDTQYF
V: TRBV6-6; J: TRBJ1-1; CDR3: CASSSYGGEDTEAFF
V: TRBV10-3; J: TRBJ1-4; CDR3: CAISDHRVEGEKLFF
V: TRBV29-1; J: TRBJ2-6; CDR3: CSVVLEGGYSGANVLTF
V: TRBV7-9; J: TRBJ1-1; CDR3: CASSLAGTGSAEAFF
V: TRBV6-5; J: TRBJ1-1; CDR3: CASSRGSTEAFF
V: TRBV5-6; J: TRBJ1-6; CDR3: CASSFTGTVDSPLHF
V: TRBV10-2; J: TRBJ2-7; CDR3: CASSLDLAAAYEQYF
V: TRBV2; J: TRBJ1-4; CDR3: CASSEALLRQRNEKLFF
V: TRBV11-3; J: TRBJ2-7; CDR3: CASSRSRRGGANPFGHEQYF
V: TRBV7-2; J: TRBJ2-3; CDR3: CASSLTGMGTDTQYF